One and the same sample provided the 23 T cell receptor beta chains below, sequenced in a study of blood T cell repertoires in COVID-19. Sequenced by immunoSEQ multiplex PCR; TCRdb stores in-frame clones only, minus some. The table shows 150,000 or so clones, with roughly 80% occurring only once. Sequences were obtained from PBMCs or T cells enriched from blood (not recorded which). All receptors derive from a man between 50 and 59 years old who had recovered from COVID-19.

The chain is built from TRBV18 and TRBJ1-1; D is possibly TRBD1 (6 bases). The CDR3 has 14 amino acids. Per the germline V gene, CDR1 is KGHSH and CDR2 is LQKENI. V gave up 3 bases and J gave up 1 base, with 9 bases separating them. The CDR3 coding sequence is TGTGCCAGCTCACCTTCCAGGGGGAACACTGAAGCTTTCTTT. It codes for CASSPSRGNTEAFF.

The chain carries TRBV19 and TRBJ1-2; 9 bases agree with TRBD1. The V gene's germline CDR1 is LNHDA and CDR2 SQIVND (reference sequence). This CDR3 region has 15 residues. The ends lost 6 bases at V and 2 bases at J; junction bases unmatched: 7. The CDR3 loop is CASSLTGGGNYGYTF. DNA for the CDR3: TGTGCCAGTAGCCTGACAGGGGGAGGGAACTATGGCTACACCTTC.

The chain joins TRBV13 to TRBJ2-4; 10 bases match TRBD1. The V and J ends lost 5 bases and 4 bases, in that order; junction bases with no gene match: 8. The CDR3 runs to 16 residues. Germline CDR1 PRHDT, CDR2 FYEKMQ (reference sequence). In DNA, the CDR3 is TGTGCCAGCAGCCCATCCGGGACAGGGGAAAAAAACATTCAGTACTTC. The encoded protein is CASSPSGTGEKNIQYF. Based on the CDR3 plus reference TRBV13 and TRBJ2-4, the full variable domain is AAGVIQSPRHLIKEKRETATLKCYPIPRHDTVYWYQQGPGQDPQFLISFYEKMQSDKGSIPDRFSAQQFSDYHSELNMSSLELGDSALYFCASSPSGTGEKNIQYFGAGTRLSVL.

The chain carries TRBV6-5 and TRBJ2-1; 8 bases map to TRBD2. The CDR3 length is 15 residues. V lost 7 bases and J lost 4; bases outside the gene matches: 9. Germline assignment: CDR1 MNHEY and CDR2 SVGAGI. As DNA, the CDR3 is TGTGCCAGCATATCGCTAGCGGGTCAATACAATGAGCAGTTCTTC. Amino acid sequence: CASISLAGQYNEQFF.

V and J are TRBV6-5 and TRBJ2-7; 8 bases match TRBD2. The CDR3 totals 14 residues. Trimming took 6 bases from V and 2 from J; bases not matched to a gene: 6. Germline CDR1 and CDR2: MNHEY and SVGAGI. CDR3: CASRLGLGPYEQYF. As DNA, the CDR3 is TGTGCCAGCAGATTGGGACTAGGCCCCTACGAGCAGTACTTC.

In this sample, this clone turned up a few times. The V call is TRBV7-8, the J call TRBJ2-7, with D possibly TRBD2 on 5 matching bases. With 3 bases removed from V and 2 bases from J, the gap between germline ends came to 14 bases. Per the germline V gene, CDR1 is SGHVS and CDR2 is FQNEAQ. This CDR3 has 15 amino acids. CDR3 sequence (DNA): TGTGCCAGCAGCTTGGTACTGGACTCGACCTACGAGCAGTACTTC. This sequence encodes CASSLVLDSTYEQYF.

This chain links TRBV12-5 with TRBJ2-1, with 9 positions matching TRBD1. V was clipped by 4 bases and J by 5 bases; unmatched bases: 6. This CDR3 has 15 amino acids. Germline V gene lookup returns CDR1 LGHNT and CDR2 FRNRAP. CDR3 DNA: TGTGCTAGTGGTTACGAACAGGGGGCGGACAATGAGCAGTTCTTC. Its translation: CASGYEQGADNEQFF.

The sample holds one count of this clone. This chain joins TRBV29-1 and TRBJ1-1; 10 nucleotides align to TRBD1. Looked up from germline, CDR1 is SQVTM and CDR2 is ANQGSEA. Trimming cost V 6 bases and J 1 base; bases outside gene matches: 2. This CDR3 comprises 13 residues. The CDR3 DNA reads TGCAGCGTGGGGACAGGGGCGAACACTGAAGCTTTCTTT. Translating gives CSVGTGANTEAFF.

The CDR3 DNA is TGTGCCAGCAGTGCCCAGGGGATTCCGGGACAGGGGGGTACTAACTATGGCTACACCTTC. Translated, it gives CASSAQGIPGQGGTNYGYTF. J is TRBJ1-2 and V is TRBV27, with 11 bases that match TRBD1. Looked up from germline, CDR1 is MNHEY and CDR2 is SMNVEV (reference sequence). With V trimmed by 5 bases and J by 0 bases, 17 bases remained unmatched. There are 20 residues in the CDR3.

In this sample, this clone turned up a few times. The CDR3 coding sequence is TGTGCCAGTAGCAGAGGCTCTACTTATAACTATGGCTACACCTTC. Protein: CASSRGSTYNYGYTF. The gene calls are TRBV19 and TRBJ1-2; no firm D call. V lost 6 bases and J 1 base, leaving 15 bases between the germline ends. CDR3 length equals 15 residues. Germline CDR1 is LNHDA and CDR2 is SQIVND (reference sequence).

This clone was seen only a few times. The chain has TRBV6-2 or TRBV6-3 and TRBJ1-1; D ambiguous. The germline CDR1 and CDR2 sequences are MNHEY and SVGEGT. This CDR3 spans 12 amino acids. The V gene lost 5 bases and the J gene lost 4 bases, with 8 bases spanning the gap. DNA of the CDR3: TGTGCCAGCAGTCGGCCAGGCACTGAAGCTTTCTTT. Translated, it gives CASSRPGTEAFF.

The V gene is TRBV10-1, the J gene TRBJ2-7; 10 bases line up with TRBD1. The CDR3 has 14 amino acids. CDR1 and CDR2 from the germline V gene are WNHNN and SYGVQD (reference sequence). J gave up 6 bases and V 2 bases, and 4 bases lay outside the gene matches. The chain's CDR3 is CASSEGRTGGEQYF. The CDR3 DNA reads TGCGCCAGCAGTGAGGGTCGGACAGGGGGCGAGCAGTACTTC.

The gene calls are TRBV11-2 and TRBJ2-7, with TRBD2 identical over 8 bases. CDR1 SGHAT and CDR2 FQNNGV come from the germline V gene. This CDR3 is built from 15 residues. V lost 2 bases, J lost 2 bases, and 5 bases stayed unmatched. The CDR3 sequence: CASSLLAGGTYEQYF. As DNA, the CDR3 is TGTGCCAGCAGCTTACTGGCGGGGGGAACCTACGAGCAGTACTTC. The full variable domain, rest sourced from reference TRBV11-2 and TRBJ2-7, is EAGVAQSPRYKIIEKRQSVAFWCNPISGHATLYWYQQILGQGPKLLIQFQNNGVVDDSQLPKDRFSAERLKGVDSTLKIQPAKLEDSAVYLCASSLLAGGTYEQYFGPGTRLTVT.

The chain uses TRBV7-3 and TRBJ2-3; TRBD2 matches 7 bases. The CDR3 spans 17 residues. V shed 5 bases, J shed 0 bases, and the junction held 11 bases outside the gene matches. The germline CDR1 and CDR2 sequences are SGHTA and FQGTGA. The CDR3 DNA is TGTGCCAGCAGCCTTACAGCCAGCGGGGCTAGCACAGATACGCAGTATTTT. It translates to CASSLTASGASTDTQYF.

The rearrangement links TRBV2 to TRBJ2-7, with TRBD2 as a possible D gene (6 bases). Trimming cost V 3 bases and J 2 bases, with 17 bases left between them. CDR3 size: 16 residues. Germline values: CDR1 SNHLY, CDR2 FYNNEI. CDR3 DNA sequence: TGTGCCAGCAGTGAGGGAGGCGGCGGACCTACCTACGAGCAGTACTTC. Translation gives CASSEGGGGPTYEQYF.

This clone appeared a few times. In DNA form, the CDR3 reads TGTGCCAGCAGTTACTCGAAGGGGAACTATGGCTACACCTTC. This sequence encodes CASSYSKGNYGYTF. The V gene is TRBV6-6, the J gene TRBJ1-2; tentatively, D is TRBD1 (5 bases). CDR1 is MNHNY and CDR2 is SVGAGI in the germline V gene (reference sequence). The CDR3 length is 14 residues. V was clipped by 0 bases and J by 2 bases, with 7 bases between them.

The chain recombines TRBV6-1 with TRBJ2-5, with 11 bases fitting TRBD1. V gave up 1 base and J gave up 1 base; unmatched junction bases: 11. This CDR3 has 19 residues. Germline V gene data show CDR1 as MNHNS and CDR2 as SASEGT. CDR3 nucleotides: TGTGCCAGCAGTGAAGTCGGGACAGGGGGTAGAGGGCTCCAAGAGACCCAGTACTTC. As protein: CASSEVGTGGRGLQETQYF.

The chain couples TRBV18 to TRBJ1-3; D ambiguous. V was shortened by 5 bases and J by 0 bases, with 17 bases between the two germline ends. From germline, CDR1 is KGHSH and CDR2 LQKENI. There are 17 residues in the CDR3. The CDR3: CASSSEAWQISGNTIYF. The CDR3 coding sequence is TGTGCCAGCTCATCAGAGGCATGGCAAATCTCTGGAAACACCATATATTTT.

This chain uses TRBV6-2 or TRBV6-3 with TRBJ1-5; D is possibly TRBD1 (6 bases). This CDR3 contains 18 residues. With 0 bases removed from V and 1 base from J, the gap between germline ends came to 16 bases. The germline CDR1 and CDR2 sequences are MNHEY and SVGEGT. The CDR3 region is CASSYSIPGVSSNQPQHF. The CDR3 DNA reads TGTGCCAGCAGTTACTCGATACCAGGGGTATCCAGCAATCAGCCCCAGCATTTT.

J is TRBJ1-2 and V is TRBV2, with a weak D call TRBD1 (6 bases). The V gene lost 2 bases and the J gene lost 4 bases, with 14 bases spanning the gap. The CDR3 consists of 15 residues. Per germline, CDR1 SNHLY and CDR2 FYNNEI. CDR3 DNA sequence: TGTGCCAGCAGTGAAAGCTACAGGGATAGCTATGGCTACACCTTC. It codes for CASSESYRDSYGYTF.

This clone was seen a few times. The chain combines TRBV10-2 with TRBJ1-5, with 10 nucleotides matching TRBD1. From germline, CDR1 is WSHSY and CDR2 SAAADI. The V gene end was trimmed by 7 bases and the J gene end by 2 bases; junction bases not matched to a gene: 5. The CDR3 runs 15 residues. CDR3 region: CASKGTGAGNQPQHF. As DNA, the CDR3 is TGCGCCAGCAAGGGGACAGGGGCAGGCAATCAGCCCCAGCATTTT.

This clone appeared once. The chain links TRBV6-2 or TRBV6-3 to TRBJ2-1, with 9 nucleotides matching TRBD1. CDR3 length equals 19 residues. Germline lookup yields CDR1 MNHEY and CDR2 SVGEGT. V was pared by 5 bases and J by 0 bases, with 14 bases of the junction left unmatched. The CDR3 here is CASSPKDRGLRSSYNEQFF. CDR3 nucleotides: TGTGCCAGCAGTCCAAAGGACAGGGGATTGCGGAGCTCCTACAATGAGCAGTTCTTC.

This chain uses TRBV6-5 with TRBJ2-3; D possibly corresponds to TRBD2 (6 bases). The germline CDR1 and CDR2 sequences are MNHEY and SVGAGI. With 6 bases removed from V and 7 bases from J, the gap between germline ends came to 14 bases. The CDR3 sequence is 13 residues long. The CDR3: CASRLPGVNTQYF. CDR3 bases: TGTGCCAGCAGACTGCCGGGGGTTAATACGCAGTATTTT.